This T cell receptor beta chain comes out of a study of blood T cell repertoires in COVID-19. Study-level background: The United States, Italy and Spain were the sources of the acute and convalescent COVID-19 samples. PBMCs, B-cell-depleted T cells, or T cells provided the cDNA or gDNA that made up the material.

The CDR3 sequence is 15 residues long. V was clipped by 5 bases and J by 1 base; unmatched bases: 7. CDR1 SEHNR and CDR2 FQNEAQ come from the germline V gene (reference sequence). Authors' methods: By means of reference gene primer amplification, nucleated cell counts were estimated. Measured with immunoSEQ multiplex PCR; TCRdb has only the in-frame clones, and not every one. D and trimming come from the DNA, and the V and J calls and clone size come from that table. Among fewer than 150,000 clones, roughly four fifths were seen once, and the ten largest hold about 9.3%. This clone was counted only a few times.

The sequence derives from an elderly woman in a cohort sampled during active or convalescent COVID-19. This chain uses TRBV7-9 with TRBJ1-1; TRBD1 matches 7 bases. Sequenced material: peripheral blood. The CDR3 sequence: CASSQRDRQNTEAFF. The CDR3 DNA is TGTGCCAGCAGCCAACGGGACAGACAGAACACTGAAGCTTTCTTT. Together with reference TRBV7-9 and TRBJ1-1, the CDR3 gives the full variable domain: DTGVSQNPRHKITKRGQNVTFRCDPISEHNRLYWYRQTLGQGPEFLTYFQNEAQLEKSRLLSDRFSAERPKGSFSTLEIQRTEQGDSAMYLCASSQRDRQNTEAFFGQGTRLTVV.